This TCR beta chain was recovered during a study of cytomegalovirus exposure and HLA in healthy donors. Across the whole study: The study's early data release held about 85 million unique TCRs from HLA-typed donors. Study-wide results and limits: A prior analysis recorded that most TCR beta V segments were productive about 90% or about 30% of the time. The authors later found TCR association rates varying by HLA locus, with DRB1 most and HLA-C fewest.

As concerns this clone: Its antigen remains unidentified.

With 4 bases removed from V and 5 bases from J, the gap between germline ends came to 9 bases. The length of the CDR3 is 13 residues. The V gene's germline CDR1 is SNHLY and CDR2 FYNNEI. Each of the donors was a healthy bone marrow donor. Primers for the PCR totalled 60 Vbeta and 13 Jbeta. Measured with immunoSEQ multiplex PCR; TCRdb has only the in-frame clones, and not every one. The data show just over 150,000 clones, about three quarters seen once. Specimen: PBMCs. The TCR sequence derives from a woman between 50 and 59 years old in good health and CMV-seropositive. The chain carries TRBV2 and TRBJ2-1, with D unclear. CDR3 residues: CASSVGRNNEQFF. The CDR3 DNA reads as TGTGCCAGCAGTGTAGGCAGGAACAATGAGCAGTTCTTC.